This T cell receptor (beta chain) was retrieved from a study of blood T cell repertoires in COVID-19 (dated by TCRdb to 2019 to 2021). The study in broad terms: Samples from collaborators originated in the United States, Italy and Spain and spanned both the acute and convalescent phases of COVID-19. The material from the prospective study consisted of cDNA or gDNA derived from T cells, B-cell-depleted T cells, or PBMCs. The dataset comprised deeply sampled blood TCRbeta repertoires from subjects exposed to, actively infected with, or recovered from COVID-19. The repertoires were released in a freely available public database intended as a resource for research on the immune response to SARS-CoV-2. The samples were drawn from the first 160 participants of the ongoing ImmuneRACE study and from 950 to 1,500 subjects provided by 6 global collaborators. Sample metadata almost always included a de-identified subject ID, COVID-19 status, age in years and sex. HLA class I and class II types, where available, came from metadata supplied by the sample provider rather than from assay-based typing.

In the prospective study, participants were 18 to 89 years old, resided in about two dozen geographic areas of the United States, and were enrolled through a virtual design. Cohort assignment in the prospective study relied on participant-reported clinical history from a screening survey and a study questionnaire. In the prospective study, mobile phlebotomists collected whole blood, serum and a nasopharyngeal or oropharyngeal swab from each participant. Prospective study participants could optionally give additional blood draws and questionnaires over an approximately two-month period. Blood samples from the prospective study were shipped frozen or at room temperature prior to DNA extraction. Beyond this particular receptor, the publication reports: Clinical and demographic metadata were provided uncurated, with the amount varying by source and participant.

The immunoSEQ Assay, a bias-controlled multiplex PCR, was used to amplify TCRbeta CDR3 regions from genomic DNA. For the original study's pipeline: Nucleated cell counts per sample were estimated from amplification of reference gene primers within the assay. To quantify the absolute abundance of each unique TCRbeta CDR3 rearrangement, sequence reads were collapsed and filtered. For each sample, productive Simpson clonality was calculated by taking the square root of Simpson's diversity index across productive rearrangements. As stored in TCRdb, this immuneACCESS dataset retains in-frame rearrangements with V and J assigned. A fraction of the clones does not appear; measured against another copy, unresolved V genes explain less than half of the discrepancy, and the remainder lacks a known reason. That table gives V, J and clone size, and the DNA gave D and trimming. This sample has some 200,000 clones in its table, and approximately 86% of those were observed once. Roughly 5.2% of the sample belongs to the ten largest clones.

Details on this clone: This clone's antigen is unknown. Base qualities are not at hand, and no much larger clone is one base apart.

The V end gives up 10 bases and the J end 3 bases, leaving 11 bases in the junction not matched to a gene. The CDR3 goes from the cysteine to the phenylalanine over 15 residues. CDR3 DNA is the only sequence kept; it has 45 bases, read in frame from the first base. Per the germline V gene, SNHLY is the CDR1 and FYNNEI is the CDR2. The TCR comes from a woman aged 55-69 years with acute COVID-19. This chain is built from TRBV2 and TRBJ2-3, with TRBD1 matching 9 junction bases. The source material was PBMCs or T cells enriched from blood (not recorded which). The CDR3 amino acid sequence is: CATGLQGARTDTQYF. The nucleotides are TGTGCCACCGGATTACAGGGGGCGCGGACAGATACGCAGTATTTT.